These 30 T cell receptor beta chains share one sample of origin, sequenced in a study of T cells in Graves' hyperthyroidism and ophthalmopathy. RNA transcripts yielded amplified TCR beta CDR3 regions. HTBI primers were the set used in a first-round RT-PCR of the TCR CDR3. MiXCR, run by TCRdb on the multiplex PCR reads, gives a single entry per CDR3 protein. The table lists roughly 570,000 distinct CDR3 sequences, just over 45% of them singletons. Sequenced input: peripheral blood or thyroid tissue (not recorded which). The receptor set was obtained from an adult woman with Graves' disease, either hyperthyroidism or ophthalmopathy (not recorded which).

This clonotype was seen ten or more times. The rearrangement joins TRBV20-1 to TRBJ1-1, with D hard to call. Trimming cost V 3 bases and J 2 bases, with 16 bases left between them. CDR3 length: 15 amino acids. Germline V gives CDR1 DFQATT, CDR2 SNEGSKA (reference sequence). CDR3 nucleotide sequence: TGCAGTGCTAGCGCCAGGATAGCCGGAAACACTGAAGCTTTCTTT. Translation gives CSASARIAGNTEAFF.

J is TRBJ1-4 and V is TRBV7-8; tentatively, D is TRBD1 (6 bases). The V gene's germline CDR1 is SGHVS and CDR2 FQNEAQ. Trimming left V 1 base short and J 3 bases short, with 21 bases between. This CDR3 is built from 19 residues. CDR3 DNA sequence: TGTGCCAGCAGCTTAGATTCAGACACCGGGACAATGGCTAATGAAAAACTGTTTTTT. Protein: CASSLDSDTGTMANEKLFF. Supplemented by reference TRBV7-8 and TRBJ1-4, the full variable domain reads GAGVSQSPRYKVAKRGQDVALRCDPISGHVSLFWYQQALGQGPEFLTYFQNEAQLDKSGLPSDRFFAERPEGSVSTLKIQRTQQEDSAVYLCASSLDSDTGTMANEKLFFGSGTQLSVL.

The rearrangement joins TRBV19 to TRBJ1-1; D gene ambiguous. The CDR3 is 13 amino acids. Germline V gene sequence: CDR1 LNHDA, CDR2 SQIVND (reference sequence). Trimming shortened V by 10 bases and J by 5 bases, and 17 bases separated the two germline ends. The CDR3 region has the DNA TGTGCCACTTCGTTACTAAGGACGACTGAAGCTTTCTTT. Translation: CATSLLRTTEAFF.

Many counts were recorded for this clonotype. The gene calls are TRBV5-1 and TRBJ2-7; maybe TRBD1 (6 bases). CDR1 and CDR2 (germline): SGHRS, YFSETQ. The ends were cut back, 0 bases at V and 7 bases at J, with 11 bases in the middle. The CDR3 covers 13 residues. This chain's CDR3 is CASSLVQGFEQYF. The CDR3 DNA sequence: TGCGCCAGCAGCTTGGTCCAGGGGTTTGAGCAGTACTTC.

This clonotype has at least ten counts. The V and J genes are TRBV28 and TRBJ1-3; D call uncertain. Looked up from germline, CDR1 is MDHEN and CDR2 is SYDVKM. The CDR3 loop spans 14 amino acids. V lost 6 bases and J 1 base, leaving 10 bases between the germline ends. The CDR3 here is CASSGRESGNTIYF. CDR3 bases: TGTGCCAGCAGCGGGCGGGAGTCTGGAAACACCATATATTTT.

This clonotype was seen a few times. The chain carries TRBV7-8 and TRBJ1-5; no clear D. The CDR3 sequence is 16 residues long. V gave up 0 bases and J gave up 3 bases, with 12 bases separating them. Looked up from germline, CDR1 is SGHVS and CDR2 is FQNEAQ. CDR3 amino acids: CASSLADPFLNQPQHF. DNA of the CDR3: TGTGCCAGCAGCTTAGCCGACCCGTTCCTCAATCAGCCCCAGCATTTT.

There are a few counts of this clonotype. The J gene is TRBJ1-6, the V gene TRBV10-3; D is possibly TRBD1 (5 bases). The CDR3 loop spans 15 amino acids. Germline V gene lookup returns CDR1 ENHRY and CDR2 SYGVKD. V lost 3 bases to trimming and J lost 5 bases, with 11 bases between them. CDR3 sequence: CAISETQGNNSPLHF. The CDR3 DNA sequence: TGTGCCATCAGTGAAACGCAGGGAAATAATTCACCCCTCCACTTT.

The rearrangement uses TRBV20-1 and TRBJ1-1; D unclear. The CDR3 is 14 amino acids. V was cut by 7 bases and J by 4 bases, with 19 bases left in between. Germline V gives CDR1 DFQATT, CDR2 SNEGSKA (reference sequence). The CDR3 DNA is TGCAGTGTTCCTCCGGGTCTGGGGAGCACTGAAGCTTTCTTT. Translation gives CSVPPGLGSTEAFF.

Many counts were recorded for this clonotype. The J gene is TRBJ2-5, the V gene TRBV4-1, with 7 bases aligning to TRBD2. The CDR3 runs to 15 residues. The germline V gene encodes CDR1 MGHRA and CDR2 YSYEKL. The V and J ends lost 8 bases and 4 bases, in that order; junction bases with no gene match: 13. CDR3 nucleotide sequence: TGCGCCAGCCGCCTCGAGCGGGGAGTGATAGAGACCCAGTACTTC. Its translation: CASRLERGVIETQYF.

A remark on this clonotype: It is likely a read error, because the conserved phenylalanine at the end of the CDR3 is missing. The DNA is left out, because the CDR3 cannot be placed on it with certainty; the CDR3 is given as TCRdb lists it. The chain uses TRBV20-1 and TRBJ1-2; TRBD1 is taken as the D call from the table, unchecked against the DNA. Per the germline V gene, CDR1 is DFQATT and CDR2 is SNEGSKA (reference sequence). The CDR3 spans 12 residues, counting both ends. The CDR3 loop is CSARLTGYGYAS.

The chain is built from TRBV7-8 and TRBJ2-5; 9 bases are shared with TRBD1. The V gene's germline CDR1 is SGHVS and CDR2 FQNEAQ. CDR3 length equals 15 residues. Losses at the gene ends were 4 bases for V and 1 base for J; bases not matched to a gene: 4. DNA of the CDR3: TGTGCCAGCAGCTCGTGGGACAGGGCCCAAGAGACCCAGTACTTC. Its protein is CASSSWDRAQETQYF.

The rearrangement joins TRBV10-1 to TRBJ1-2; 8 bases match TRBD1. CDR1 is WNHNN, CDR2 SYGVQD, per germline (reference sequence). The CDR3 is 13 amino acids. The V and J ends lost 6 bases and 8 bases, in that order; junction bases with no gene match: 8. The DNA for the CDR3 is TGCGCCAGCAGGGATCCGGGACAGGACGGCTACACCTTC. This gives the protein CASRDPGQDGYTF.

The chain has TRBV20-1 and TRBJ2-2, with 12 nucleotides matching TRBD2. Germline V gene sequence: CDR1 DFQATT, CDR2 SNEGSKA (reference sequence). The CDR3 spans 18 residues. V was pared by 3 bases and J by 2 bases, with 10 bases of the junction left unmatched. This chain's CDR3 is CSARVTSGGSYNTGELFF. The DNA of the CDR3 is TGCAGTGCTAGGGTGACTAGCGGGGGATCCTATAACACCGGGGAGCTGTTTTTT.

V gene TRBV25-1 combines with J gene TRBJ1-2, with D possibly being TRBD1 (6 bases). In germline, CDR1 is MGHDK, CDR2 SYGVNS. V was clipped by 1 base and J by 3 bases, with 15 bases between them. The CDR3 consists of 16 residues. CDR3 sequence (DNA): TGTGCCAGCAGTGAATCGATTACAGGGACTGACTATGGCTACACCTTC. Translated: CASSESITGTDYGYTF.

Only one count was recorded for this clonotype. The V gene is TRBV7-3, the J gene TRBJ1-1, with D tentatively TRBD1 (6 bases). The V and J ends lost 2 bases and 2 bases respectively, with 12 bases between them. CDR1 is SGHTA, CDR2 FQGTGA, per germline. The CDR3 has 15 residues. This CDR3 reads CASSLGRGFNTEAFF. The CDR3 coding sequence is TGTGCCAGCAGCTTAGGGAGGGGGTTCAACACTGAAGCTTTCTTT.

This clonotype has ten or more counts. The gene calls are TRBV25-1 and TRBJ2-7; TRBD1 matches 7 bases. The CDR3 sequence is 13 residues long. Germline trimming cut 3 bases from V and 5 bases from J; bases unmatched to any gene: 4. Looked up from germline, CDR1 is MGHDK and CDR2 is SYGVNS. Written as DNA, the CDR3 is TGTGCCAGCAGTGATTACAGGGGCGACGAGCAGTACTTC. It specifies CASSDYRGDEQYF.

The V call is TRBV30, the J call TRBJ2-5; a possible D gene is TRBD2 (6 bases). The CDR3 runs 13 residues. From germline, CDR1 is GTSNPN and CDR2 SVGIG (reference sequence). V was clipped by 3 bases and J by 7 bases, with 15 bases between them. The CDR3 loop reads CAWRRPGAGTQYF. The CDR3 DNA follows: TGTGCCTGGAGAAGGCCGGGAGCCGGGACCCAGTACTTC. Drawing the rest from reference TRBV30 and TRBJ2-5, the complete variable domain is SQTIHQWPATLVQPVGSPLSLECTVEGTSNPNLYWYRQAAGRGLQLLFYSVGIGQISSEVPQNLSASRPQDRQFILSSKKLLLSDSGFYLCAWRRPGAGTQYFGPGTRLLVL.

The V and J genes are TRBV20-1 and TRBJ1-5; D is undetermined. Trimming cost V 5 bases and J 11 bases, with 19 bases left between them. The CDR3 extends over 13 amino acids. Per germline, CDR1 DFQATT and CDR2 SNEGSKA (reference sequence). The CDR3, as DNA: TGCAGTGCTTCTCGCTACCTACAAGAGACCCAGCATTTT. It yields the protein CSASRYLQETQHF.

This clonotype showed up many times. The chain links TRBV6-8 to TRBJ1-1, with no clear D. Trimming left V 8 bases short and J 1 base short, with 14 bases between. Germline lookup yields CDR1 MNHGY and CDR2 SAAAGT. This CDR3 contains 14 residues. The chain's CDR3 is CASCLRRRNTEAFF. CDR3 DNA sequence: TGTGCCAGCTGCCTCCGGAGGCGGAACACTGAAGCTTTCTTT.

This chain connects TRBV10-3 to TRBJ1-6; 8 positions agree with TRBD1. This CDR3 spans 14 amino acids. The ends lost 2 bases at V and 10 bases at J; junction bases unmatched: 4. Germline lookup yields CDR1 ENHRY and CDR2 SYGVKD. CDR3 nucleotide sequence: TGTGCCATCAGTGAGGCGACAGGGGTGTCACCCCTCCACTTT. This codes for CAISEATGVSPLHF.

For this clonotype: Given a much more abundant clone one base away, this may be a read error. This CDR3 is CAISSAGTENTIYF. DNA for the CDR3: TGTGCCATCAGTTCCGCCGGGACAGAAAACACCATATATTTT. The V call is TRBV10-3, the J call TRBJ1-3; 7 positions match TRBD1. The germline CDR1 and CDR2 sequences are ENHRY and SYGVKD. CDR3 length equals 14 residues. J was trimmed by 6 bases and V by 5 bases; bases with no gene match: 7.

This clonotype showed up many times. The chain employs TRBV2 and TRBJ2-7; no clear D gene. Looked up from germline, CDR1 is SNHLY and CDR2 is FYNNEI. The V end was cut by 6 bases, the J end by 2 bases, with 14 bases between. This CDR3 is built from 14 residues. The CDR3 DNA sequence: TGTGCCAGCAGGGAAATCAAAAGGCCCTACGAGCAGTACTTC. Residues: CASREIKRPYEQYF.

The chain couples TRBV6-1 to TRBJ1-2; the D is unclear. This CDR3 is 8 amino acids long. Trimming shortened V by 8 bases and J by 12 bases, and 7 bases separated the two germline ends. From germline, CDR1 is MNHNS and CDR2 SASEGT. CDR3 protein: CASYGNTF. CDR3 nucleotides: TGTGCCAGCTATGGGAACACCTTC.

This clonotype was seen many times. The chain links TRBV7-6 to TRBJ2-7, with a possible D match to TRBD2 (6 bases). The V gene lost 1 base and the J gene lost 0 bases, with 10 bases spanning the gap. This CDR3 is built from 15 residues. Germline V gene lookup returns CDR1 SGHVS and CDR2 FNYEAQ. The CDR3 nucleotides read TGTGCCAGCAGCTTAGTGGGCGGGACCTCCTACGAGCAGTACTTC. Amino acids: CASSLVGGTSYEQYF.

This clonotype was picked up many times. V and J are TRBV20-1 and TRBJ1-5, with 7 bases identical to TRBD1. This CDR3 comprises 15 residues. Losses at the gene ends were 4 bases for V and 4 bases for J; bases not matched to a gene: 10. The germline CDR1 and CDR2 sequences are DFQATT and SNEGSKA (reference sequence). The CDR3 sequence is CSANKAYRGNQPQHF. The CDR3 bases are TGCAGTGCTAACAAAGCCTACAGGGGTAATCAGCCCCAGCATTTT.

The CDR3 region is CSAVEGTGGGYTF. CDR3 nucleotides: TGCAGTGCTGTAGAGGGGACAGGGGGCGGCTACACCTTC. The chain recombines TRBV20-1 with TRBJ1-2; 12 nucleotides align to TRBD1. The CDR3 extends over 13 amino acids. The ends lost 5 bases at V and 8 bases at J; junction bases unmatched: 6. Germline V CDR1 and CDR2: DFQATT, SNEGSKA (reference sequence).

At least ten counts were recorded for this clonotype. The rearrangement links TRBV7-2 to TRBJ1-2, with 7 bases that match TRBD1. The CDR3 extends over 13 amino acids. Germline V CDR1 and CDR2: SGHTA, FQGNSA. The V and J ends lost 5 bases and 8 bases, in that order; junction bases with no gene match: 8. As DNA, the CDR3 is TGTGCCAGCAGCCGTAGACAGGGAGGCGGCTACACCTTC. The encoded protein is CASSRRQGGGYTF.

In regard to this clonotype: Because it lacks the conserved phenylalanine or tryptophan at the end, this CDR3 is likely a read error. Because the CDR3's place on the DNA is in doubt, the DNA is left out and the CDR3 is given as listed by TCRdb. The chain is built from TRBV19 and TRBJ2-6; TRBD1 is the table's D call and was not checked against the DNA. From germline, CDR1 is LNHDA and CDR2 SQIVND (reference sequence). The CDR3 is 9 amino acids in total, end residues counted. The CDR3 region is CASSKDRTY.

This clonotype was detected many times. This chain links TRBV19 with TRBJ1-5; weak D call: TRBD1 (5 bases). The germline V gene has CDR1 LNHDA and CDR2 SQIVND (reference sequence). The V end was cut by 3 bases, the J end by 5 bases, with 14 bases between. CDR3 size: 15 residues. CDR3 amino acids: CASSMADTLDQPQHF. Written as DNA, the CDR3 is TGTGCCAGTAGTATGGCGGACACCCTTGATCAGCCCCAGCATTTT. Complete variable domain (other parts from reference TRBV19 and TRBJ1-5): DGGITQSPKYLFRKEGQNVTLSCEQNLNHDAMYWYRQDPGQGLRLIYYSQIVNDFQKGDIAEGYSVSREKKESFPLTVTSAQKNPTAFYLCASSMADTLDQPQHFGDGTRLSIL.

The chain links TRBV20-1 to TRBJ1-2; possibly TRBD1 for D (6 bases). The CDR3 loop spans 13 amino acids. V dropped 8 bases and J dropped 0 bases, with 13 bases sitting between them. Germline V lookup: CDR1 DFQATT, CDR2 SNEGSKA (reference sequence). DNA for the CDR3: TGCAGTTACGGGAGGGGGACTAACTATGGCTACACCTTC. This codes for CSYGRGTNYGYTF.